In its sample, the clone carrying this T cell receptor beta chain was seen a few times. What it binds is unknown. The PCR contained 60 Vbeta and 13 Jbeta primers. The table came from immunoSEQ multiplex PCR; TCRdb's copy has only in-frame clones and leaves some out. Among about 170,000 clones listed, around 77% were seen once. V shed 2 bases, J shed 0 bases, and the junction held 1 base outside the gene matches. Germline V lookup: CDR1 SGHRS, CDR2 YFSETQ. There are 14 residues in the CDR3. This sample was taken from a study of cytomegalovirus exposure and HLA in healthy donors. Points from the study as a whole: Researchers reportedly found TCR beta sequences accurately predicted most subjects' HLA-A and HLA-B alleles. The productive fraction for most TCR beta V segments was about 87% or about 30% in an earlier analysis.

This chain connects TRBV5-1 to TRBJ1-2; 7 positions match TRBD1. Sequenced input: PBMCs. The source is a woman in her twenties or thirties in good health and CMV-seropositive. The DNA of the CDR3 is TGCGCCAGCAGCTTTGGGACAGCTAACTATGGCTACACCTTC. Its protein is CASSFGTANYGYTF.